The rows below give T cell receptor beta chains drawn from one sample of a study of cytomegalovirus exposure and HLA in healthy donors. Sequencing used immunoSEQ multiplex PCR; TCRdb keeps in-frame clones, though not all of them. The data contain tens of thousands of clones, 86% of them singletons. Sequencing was done on a sample of PBMCs. These receptors were taken from a woman between 40 and 55 years old in good health and CMV-seropositive. The CDR3 runs from the conserved cysteine through the conserved F or W. A D gene is named only where the DNA matches it firmly. For some rows the clone size is stated as once, few or many, or as a class when expanded; others skip it.

CDR3 protein,CDR3 DNA,CDR3 length,V gene,D gene,clone size,J gene
CASSLAGEDEQFF,TGTGCCAGCAGTCTAGCGGGGGAGGATGAGCAGTTCTTC,13,TRBV6-1,TRBD2,.,TRBJ2-1
CASSLGDRGYGYTF,TGCGCCAGCAGCTTGGGGGACAGGGGCTATGGCTACACCTTC,14,TRBV5-1,TRBD1,.,TRBJ1-2
CASRWGTGSYEQYF,TGTGCCTCCCGGTGGGGGACTGGTTCCTACGAGCAGTACTTC,14,TRBV5-6,.,.,TRBJ2-7
CASRPQATNEKLFF,TGTGCCAGTAGGCCGCAGGCAACTAATGAAAAACTGTTTTTT,14,TRBV19,.,.,TRBJ1-4
CASSQDKALGVEKLFF,TGCGCCAGCAGCCAAGATAAGGCACTGGGCGTAGAAAAACTGTTTTTT,16,TRBV4-3,.,few,TRBJ1-4
CASSLGDRVYNEQFF,TGTGCCAGCAGCTTAGGGGACAGGGTATACAATGAGCAGTTCTTC,15,TRBV13,TRBD1,once,TRBJ2-1
CASSPRQGGGLNEQFF,TGTGCCAGCAGTCCACGACAAGGCGGGGGGCTGAATGAGCAGTTCTTC,16,TRBV6-4,TRBD2,once,TRBJ2-1
CASSVGTGLGEQYF,TGTGCCAGCAGTGTGGGAACAGGGCTGGGCGAGCAGTACTTC,14,TRBV27,.,.,TRBJ2-7
CASRGQSNQPQHF,TGTGCCAGCAGGGGACAGAGCAATCAGCCCCAGCATTTT,13,TRBV6-5,TRBD1,.,TRBJ1-5
CASSYSPGQWEQYF,TGTGCCAGCAGTTACTCTCCGGGACAGTGGGAGCAGTACTTC,14,TRBV6-5,TRBD1,.,TRBJ2-7
CASSEGTGWGETQYF,TGTGCCAGCAGCGAGGGTACAGGGTGGGGTGAGACCCAGTACTTC,15,TRBV9,.,.,TRBJ2-5
CASSHPSGRGGDNQPQHF,TGTGCCAGCAGCCATCCGAGTGGGAGGGGAGGGGACAATCAGCCCCAGCATTTT,18,TRBV9,.,.,TRBJ1-5
CASTSGAAAYEQYF,TGTGCCAGCACTAGCGGGGCCGCAGCCTACGAGCAGTACTTC,14,TRBV9,TRBD2,.,TRBJ2-7
CASSQEPGTDEKLFF,TGCGCCAGCAGCCAAGAACCGGGAACGGATGAAAAACTGTTTTTT,15,TRBV4-3,.,once,TRBJ1-4
CASRSSSYNSPLHF,TGTGCCAGTAGATCGAGCTCCTATAATTCACCCCTCCACTTT,14,TRBV27,.,.,TRBJ1-6